This T cell receptor (beta chain) was recorded in a study of cytotoxic CD8 clonotypes in ibrutinib-treated CLL. Whole-study results and caveats: Among the clonotypes, public ones were uncommon and contracted or held stable on treatment. Clonality rose at ibrutinib response, held steady in sustained remission, and fell toward baseline at progression.

The table came from immunoSEQ multiplex PCR; TCRdb's copy has only in-frame clones and leaves some out. Of some 150,000 clones in the sample, approximately 81% are singletons; the top ten hold roughly 13%. The CDR3 length is 15 residues. Trimming pared 6 bases from V and 5 bases from J, leaving 19 bases between. Per the germline V gene, CDR1 is MNHEY and CDR2 is SMNVEV (reference sequence). A word on this clone: What it binds is unknown.

The sample consisted of PBMCs, taken after 12 months of ibrutinib treatment. The TCR comes from a human donor with chronic lymphocytic leukemia. The chain couples TRBV27 to TRBJ2-5; a possible D gene is TRBD1 (6 bases). The chain's CDR3 is CASSLYQGRVETQYF. CDR3 DNA: TGTGCCAGCAGCCTTTACCAGGGGCGAGTTGAGACCCAGTACTTC.